This T cell receptor (beta chain) stems from a study of T-cell reconstitution after alpha-beta-depleted transplantation in children (dated by TCRdb to 2015 to 2016). As for the study more broadly: Using TCR repertoire profiling, the study quantitatively followed how T-cell immune reconstitution unfolded in children after TCRalphabeta/CD19-depleted allogeneic hematopoietic cell transplantation.

The method behind the library was PCR. The sequencer listed for this sample is Illumina HiSeq 2500. TCR library preparation used molecular barcoding, with unique molecular identifiers applied to normalize quantification of the TCRbeta repertoire. TCRdb ran its own pipeline on the public reads, namely fastp trimming at Q25 and MiXCR clone calling, and kept in-frame beta chains. All rows with the same CDR3 protein become a single entry with the most common DNA and genes. In this sample the table shows roughly 100,000 distinct CDR3 sequences, approximately 8.4% of which occur a single time. The top ten hold just under 7% of the sample. V is pruned by 5 bases and J by 2 bases, leaving 4 bases of the junction without a gene match. From a lookup of the germline V gene (reference sequence), CDR1 and CDR2 are DFQATT and SNEGSKA. Including the terminal cysteine and phenylalanine, the CDR3 comprises 15 residues. Only the CDR3 region is kept as DNA, spanning 45 bases read in frame from base 1.

For this clonotype: The antigen it recognizes is unknown. Base qualities are not at hand, and no much larger clone is one base apart.

The material sequenced was PBMCs from the stem cell graft donor, taken from the stem cell graft. The sequence came from a human donor who donated a stem cell graft to a child with congenital amegakaryocytic thrombocytopenia. The chain was built from TRBV20-1 and TRBJ2-1, with TRBD2 identical over 12 junction bases. The DNA sequence is given as TGCAGTGCTCCGACTAGCGGGGGCCCCTACAATGAGCAGTTCTTC. Translation gives CSAPTSGGPYNEQFF.